This paragraph reports one T cell receptor (beta chain). Its specificity is unknown. Here immunoSEQ multiplex PCR was the method, and the copy in TCRdb shows in-frame clones only, minus some. The data contain approximately 90,000 clones, about 87% of them singletons. The record originates from a study of graft-versus-host responses after intestinal transplantation. The overall study: Multivisceral, liver-intestinal, or isolated intestinal transplants were given to recipients. Anti-thymocyte globulin induction, then tacrolimus and steroids for around 3 years, went to all recipients.

Germline assignment: CDR1 SGHRS and CDR2 YFSETQ. CDR3 length: 18 amino acids. V was trimmed by 1 base and J by 2 bases, leaving 20 bases between them. Broader study findings: GvH clones occurred in recipient marrow; some first appeared in ileum or blood. Peak circulating GvH clone levels tracked with early post-transplant HvG declines.

V and J are TRBV5-1 and TRBJ2-3; D is perhaps TRBD2 (7 bases). This TCR derives from a human donor who was the organ donor for an intestinal transplant. Sequences were derived from unstimulated CD4+ T cells sorted from spleen or lymph node cells, sampled before transplant. CDR3 nucleotide sequence: TGCGCCAGCAGCTTGTGGGGGGGGCAGGTAGCGGCCACAGATACGCAGTATTTT. Protein sequence: CASSLWGGQVAATDTQYF.